These 13 T cell receptor beta chains share one sample of origin, sequenced in a study of lymphopenia after photon versus proton radiotherapy. TCRdb keeps only in-frame clones here, not all; method: immunoSEQ multiplex PCR. Here the sample spans tens of thousands of clones, roughly 80% being singletons. Sequenced material: peripheral blood, taken from a patient treated with proton-based radiotherapy. Source of these receptors: a man aged 55-75 years with pancreatic cancer.

The chain has TRBV14 and TRBJ1-1, with 9 bases matching TRBD1. Per the germline V gene, CDR1 is SGHDN and CDR2 is FVKESK. The length of the CDR3 is 18 residues. V trimming: 0 bases; J trimming: 4 bases; junction bases outside the gene matches: 12. Written as DNA, the CDR3 is TGTGCCAGCAGCCAAGATCGTAGGACAGGGGTATCGGTCACTGAAGCTTTCTTT. The encoded protein is CASSQDRRTGVSVTEAFF.

This clone appeared a few times. This chain uses TRBV10-3 with TRBJ1-4; D uncertain. V lost 6 bases and J 8 bases, leaving 10 bases between the germline ends. Germline assignment: CDR1 ENHRY and CDR2 SYGVKD. There are 12 residues in the CDR3. CDR3 protein: CAISGNSEKLFF. The CDR3, as DNA: TGTGCCATCAGCGGGAATAGCGAAAAACTGTTTTTT.

J is TRBJ1-3 and V is TRBV28; the match to TRBD1 covers 7 bases. This CDR3 comprises 14 residues. V gave up 6 bases and J gave up 5 bases; unmatched junction bases: 7. Germline V lookup: CDR1 MDHEN, CDR2 SYDVKM. The DNA of the CDR3 is TGTGCCAGCAGGTGGCAGGGGGGAAGAAACACCATATATTTT. Amino acid sequence: CASRWQGGRNTIYF.

This clone was seen once. J is TRBJ2-1 and V is TRBV2; D not resolved. CDR3 length: 16 amino acids. Germline CDR1 and CDR2: SNHLY and FYNNEI. Trimming left V 1 base short and J 5 bases short, with 15 bases between. Here the CDR3 DNA reads TGTGCCAGCAGTGAAGGGCGACCTGGCGACGACAATGAGCAGTTCTTC. Its protein product is CASSEGRPGDDNEQFF.

The gene calls are TRBV5-4 and TRBJ2-7; 7 positions agree with TRBD2. Trimming cost V 1 base and J 6 bases; bases outside gene matches: 7. Germline V gene data show CDR1 as SGHNT and CDR2 as YYREEE (reference sequence). The CDR3 runs to 14 residues. CDR3: CASSLTSGIGEQYF. The CDR3 coding sequence is TGTGCCAGCAGCTTGACCAGCGGGATCGGCGAGCAGTACTTC.

The rearrangement joins TRBV2 to TRBJ2-1; TRBD2 agrees at 8 bases. Germline V CDR1 and CDR2: SNHLY, FYNNEI. Trimming cost V 4 bases and J 6 bases; bases outside gene matches: 2. The CDR3 covers 13 residues. CDR3 DNA sequence: TGTGCCAGCAGTGTCCTAGCGGGCAATGAGCAGTTCTTC. Translated: CASSVLAGNEQFF. The full variable domain, in which reference TRBV2 and TRBJ2-1 provide the parts outside the CDR3, is EPEVTQTPSHQVTQMGQEVILRCVPISNHLYFYWYRQILGQKVEFLVSFYNNEISEKSEIFDDQFSVERPDGSNFTLKIRSTKLEDSAMYFCASSVLAGNEQFFGPGTRLTVL.

V usage is TRBV4-1 and J usage is TRBJ2-1; D unclear. The length of the CDR3 is 16 residues. From germline, CDR1 is MGHRA and CDR2 YSYEKL. V was trimmed by 1 base and J by 3 bases, leaving 13 bases between them. CDR3 sequence reads: CASSQVDLVVYNEQFF. CDR3 nucleotides: TGCGCCAGCAGCCAAGTCGATCTAGTCGTCTACAATGAGCAGTTCTTC.

This rearrangement joins TRBV6-1 to TRBJ2-7, with D hard to call. Trimming pared 6 bases from V and 3 bases from J, leaving 12 bases between. Germline CDR1 and CDR2: MNHNS and SASEGT. This CDR3 is built from 13 residues. The CDR3 region is CASRIEALYEQYF. The CDR3 nucleotides read TGTGCCAGCAGGATCGAGGCCCTCTACGAGCAGTACTTC.

J is TRBJ2-2 and V is TRBV7-2; D is undetermined. Trimming took 1 base from V and 1 from J, leaving 4 bases between them. Looked up from germline, CDR1 is SGHTA and CDR2 is FQGNSA. The CDR3 is made up of 14 amino acids. CDR3 loop: CASSLVLNTGELFF. CDR3 bases: TGTGCCAGCAGCTTAGTTCTGAACACCGGGGAGCTGTTTTTT.

The genes are TRBV6-5 and TRBJ1-3; D ambiguous. In germline, CDR1 is MNHEY, CDR2 SVGAGI. The CDR3 runs to 15 residues. Trimming cost V 4 bases and J 2 bases, with 12 bases left between them. CDR3 nucleotides: TGTGCCAGCAGTTTGAACCCAGACCCTGGAAACACCATATATTTT. As protein: CASSLNPDPGNTIYF.

The chain joins TRBV7-9 to TRBJ1-1; perhaps TRBD1 as D (6 bases). Germline V gives CDR1 SEHNR, CDR2 FQNEAQ (reference sequence). The CDR3 extends over 15 amino acids. The V end was cut by 8 bases, the J end by 1 base, with 17 bases between. CDR3 DNA sequence: TGTGCCAGCCATGGATGGACAGAAACGAACACTGAAGCTTTCTTT. This encodes CASHGWTETNTEAFF.

V gene TRBV5-1 combines with J gene TRBJ2-1, with no clear D. This CDR3 is built from 14 residues. Germline lookup yields CDR1 SGHRS and CDR2 YFSETQ. Trimming shortened V by 4 bases and J by 2 bases, and 10 bases separated the two germline ends. The CDR3 bases are TGCGCCAGCAGCCCACACCAGACCTACAATGAGCAGTTCTTC. This codes for CASSPHQTYNEQFF.

The chain has TRBV11-1 and TRBJ2-6; D is unresolved. The length of the CDR3 is 17 residues. Trimming shortened V by 0 bases and J by 4 bases, and 13 bases separated the two germline ends. From germline, CDR1 is SGHAT and CDR2 FQDESV (reference sequence). In DNA form, the CDR3 reads TGTGCCAGCAGCTTAGCGCGCGGCACGAGGGGGGCCAACGTCCTGACTTTC. Encoded protein: CASSLARGTRGANVLTF.